The source of this TCR beta chain is a study of T cell responses to AZD1222 COVID-19 vaccine. Overall study results and limits: There were vaccine-associated CD4 TCRs across spike, dominant at 160-218 and 743-854. The study sampled repertoires only after the peak T cell response.

Measured with immunoSEQ multiplex PCR; TCRdb has only the in-frame clones, and not every one. The sample yields some 70,000 clones, roughly 80% seen once. To note about this clone: Antigen unknown.

V shed 3 bases, J shed 2 bases, and the junction held 4 bases outside the gene matches. The CDR3 sequence is 15 residues long. Per germline, CDR1 ENHRY and CDR2 SYGVKD. Pooling was applied to second doses at about 4 or about 12 weeks. Sequenced material: peripheral blood, taken 28 days after the second AZD1222 dose. V and J are TRBV10-3 and TRBJ1-5, with TRBD1 identical over 7 bases. This clonotype originated in an adult who received the AZD1222 COVID-19 vaccine. The CDR3 loop is CAISDFDRGNQPQHF. CDR3 bases: TGTGCCATCAGTGATTTCGACAGGGGCAATCAGCCCCAGCATTTT.